This TCR beta chain comes out of a study of T cell clonotyping in hematopoietic cell transplantation. Indicated time point: recipient sample about 28 days before transplant, after cytoreduction. TCRdb keeps only in-frame clones here, not all; method: immunoSEQ multiplex PCR. Among about 20,000 clones, about 82% were seen once, and the ten largest hold around 7.7%. Sequencing used peripheral blood mononuclear cells, obtained before stem cell transplant. The receptor comes from a middle-aged man with acute myeloid leukemia. Some clones in this sample may be carry-over from other donors' samples.

CDR3 DNA sequence: TGTGCCATCAGTGAATCAGAAACTGGAAACACCATATATTTT. Protein product: CAISESETGNTIYF. The chain joins TRBV10-3 to TRBJ1-3; no clear D. CDR1 is ENHRY, CDR2 SYGVKD, per germline. V lost 3 bases, J lost 2 bases, and 8 bases lay in between. The CDR3 consists of 14 residues.